This passage covers 32 T cell receptor beta chains from one sample sequenced in a study of T cells in Graves' hyperthyroidism and ophthalmopathy. TCR beta CDR3 region amplification was performed from RNA transcripts. When the TCR CDR3 underwent first-round RT-PCR, the HTBI primer set was used. Each CDR3 protein gets one entry after TCRdb re-called the multiplex PCR reads with MiXCR. The data contain some 400,000 distinct CDR3 sequences, roughly 13% of them singletons. Sample: blood. The receptors here all came from a man under 40 with Graves' hyperthyroidism that later progressed to Graves' ophthalmopathy.

This clonotype was picked up a small number of times. This chain uses TRBV6-1 with TRBJ2-7; D not resolved. Germline CDR1 reads MNHNS; CDR2 reads SASEGT. This CDR3 is built from 13 residues. V was clipped by 5 bases and J by 6 bases, with 14 bases between them. CDR3 amino acids: CASSWSPSSEQYF. In nucleotides, the CDR3 is TGTGCCAGCAGTTGGAGCCCGTCATCCGAGCAGTACTTC.

The sample holds many counts of this clonotype. The rearrangement uses TRBV7-2 and TRBJ1-3; no firm D call. CDR1 is SGHTA and CDR2 is FQGNSA in the germline V gene. Between the trimmed V and J ends, which lost 3 bases and 1 base, there was a span of 10 bases. The length of the CDR3 is 15 residues. Written as DNA, the CDR3 is TGTGCCAGCAGCTTTGGACCGCTATCTGGAAACACCATATATTTT. It encodes CASSFGPLSGNTIYF. The full variable domain, in which reference TRBV7-2 and TRBJ1-3 provide the parts outside the CDR3, is GAGVSQSPSNKVTEKGKDVELRCDPISGHTALYWYRQSLGQGLEFLIYFQGNSAPDKSGLPSDRFSAERTGGSVSTLTIQRTQQEDSAVYLCASSFGPLSGNTIYFGEGSWLTVV.

The chain is built from TRBV6-2 or TRBV6-3 and TRBJ2-3; TRBD2 matches 12 bases. With 5 bases clipped from V and 2 bases from J, the junction kept 17 bases outside the gene matches. The V gene's germline CDR1 is MNHEY and CDR2 SVGEGT. CDR3 length: 20 residues. CDR3 sequence: CASSPKRSLAGGRSTDTQYF. CDR3 coding DNA: TGTGCCAGCAGTCCTAAACGATCACTAGCGGGGGGTCGATCCACAGATACGCAGTATTTT.

This clonotype appeared many times. The rearrangement joins TRBV15 to TRBJ1-5, with 8 bases matching TRBD1. The CDR3 has 18 residues. The germline gives CDR1 LNHNV, CDR2 YYDKDF (reference sequence). Trimming removed 2 bases from V and 4 bases from J; junction bases left unmatched: 13. Here the CDR3 reads CATSRWGGGQAANQPQHF. DNA for the CDR3: TGTGCCACCAGCAGATGGGGGGGGGGACAGGCAGCGAATCAGCCCCAGCATTTT.

This clonotype was counted many times. The chain employs TRBV12-3 or TRBV12-4 and TRBJ2-7; 13 positions match TRBD2. The CDR3 totals 15 residues. V lost 4 bases to trimming and J lost 3 bases; unmatched junction nucleotides: 3. CDR3 sequence reads: CASSSGLAGRYEQYF. CDR3 coding DNA: TGTGCCAGCAGTTCGGGACTAGCGGGGCGCTACGAGCAGTACTTC.

The table lists this clonotype with many counts. This chain joins TRBV6-1 and TRBJ1-2; tentative D call: TRBD1 (5 bases). The length of the CDR3 is 11 residues. CDR1 MNHNS and CDR2 SASEGT come from the germline V gene. Trimming removed 5 bases at V and 9 bases at J, with 10 bases between. CDR3 region: CASSPGASYTF. CDR3 in DNA: TGTGCCAGCAGTCCCGGGGCGAGCTACACCTTC.

There are a few counts of this clonotype. The junction shows a germline mismatch at one end, possibly a read error. V and J are TRBV6-5 and TRBJ2-1; TRBD1 is a possible D gene (5 bases). Per the germline V gene, CDR1 is MNHEY and CDR2 is SVGAGI. The CDR3 runs 14 residues. Written as DNA, the CDR3 is TGTGCCAGCAGTTACTGGGGCTCCTACAATGAGCAGTCCTTC. Translation gives CASSYWGSYNEQSF.

This clonotype was counted ten times or more. The chain joins TRBV11-2 to TRBJ2-2; D is unresolved. V was clipped by 1 base and J by 0 bases, with 6 bases between them. CDR1 SGHAT and CDR2 FQNNGV come from the germline V gene. The length of the CDR3 is 15 residues. The CDR3 reads CASSLGESNTGELFF. In nucleotides, the CDR3 is TGTGCCAGCAGCTTAGGAGAATCGAACACCGGGGAGCTGTTTTTT.

This chain links TRBV20-1 with TRBJ2-1; TRBD2 aligns across 14 bases. V dropped 0 bases and J dropped 10; count of bases not matched to a gene: 5. CDR1 is DFQATT, CDR2 SNEGSKA, per germline (reference sequence). The CDR3 is 15 amino acids. The CDR3 coding sequence is TGCAGTGCTAGAGATCGTAGGACTAGCGGGGGGGAGCAGTTCTTC. Protein sequence: CSARDRRTSGGEQFF.

This clonotype has a handful of counts. This rearrangement joins TRBV4-1 to TRBJ1-1; TRBD1 might be the D (5 bases). The CDR3 sequence is 18 residues long. Germline V lookup: CDR1 MGHRA, CDR2 YSYEKL. The V gene lost 0 bases and the J gene lost 3 bases, with 20 bases spanning the gap. The CDR3 nucleotides are TGCGCCAGCAGCCAAGATGGCGGGCCAGGGAGTGAACACACTGAAGCTTTCTTT. It yields the protein CASSQDGGPGSEHTEAFF.

This clonotype was counted between two and nine times. This CDR3 reads CASSYDGYTF. CDR3 in DNA: TGTGCCAGCAGTTATGATGGCTACACCTTC. The chain is built from TRBV6-5 and TRBJ1-2; D uncertain. Germline CDR1 is MNHEY and CDR2 is SVGAGI. The CDR3 is 10 residues long. V was pared by 3 bases and J by 6 bases, with 2 bases between.

The chain employs TRBV5-1 and TRBJ2-3; D might be TRBD1 or TRBD2, each matching 5 bases. Germline lookup yields CDR1 SGHRS and CDR2 YFSETQ. CDR3 length: 15 residues. Deletions cut 0 bases from V and 4 bases from J, with 12 bases between. The CDR3 sequence: CASSLGDGTPDTQYF. The CDR3 DNA sequence: TGCGCCAGCAGCTTGGGGGACGGAACCCCAGATACGCAGTATTTT.

The DNA for the CDR3 is TGTGCCAGCAGCCTCACCGCAACTACACAGGGGGTTCAGTACTTC. It yields the protein CASSLTATTQGVQYF. V and J are TRBV7-9 and TRBJ2-4, with 8 positions matching TRBD1. The CDR3 runs to 15 residues. V shed 5 bases, J shed 11 bases, and the junction held 14 bases outside the gene matches. CDR1 and CDR2 (germline): SEHNR, FQNEAQ (reference sequence).

This clonotype was seen a handful of times. The V and J genes are TRBV28 and TRBJ2-7, with 7 nucleotides matching TRBD1. This CDR3 has 15 residues. V trimming: 6 bases; J trimming: 4 bases; junction bases outside the gene matches: 12. Germline-derived CDR1 and CDR2 are MDHEN and SYDVKM. CDR3 sequence: CASSFTGATYYEQYF. In DNA, the CDR3 is TGTGCCAGCAGCTTCACAGGGGCCACTTATTACGAGCAGTACTTC.

The J gene is TRBJ1-5, the V gene TRBV19; the D is unclear. The V gene lost 7 bases and the J gene lost 2 bases, with 12 bases spanning the gap. In germline, CDR1 is LNHDA, CDR2 SQIVND (reference sequence). CDR3 length equals 14 residues. The CDR3, as DNA: TGTGCCAGTATGGGATATTTGGGCAATCAGCCCCAGCATTTT. It is translated as CASMGYLGNQPQHF.

This clonotype came up a few times. This rearrangement joins TRBV5-1 to TRBJ1-2, with D possibly TRBD1 on 6 matching bases. Looked up from germline, CDR1 is SGHRS and CDR2 is YFSETQ. Trimming stripped 2 bases from V and 6 bases from J, with 14 bases between. The CDR3 covers 14 residues. For the CDR3, the DNA is TGCGCCAGCAGCTTAAGACTAGCAGGGGATGGCTACACCTTC. Translation: CASSLRLAGDGYTF.

J is TRBJ1-1 and V is TRBV6-1, with no clear D. Deletions cut 7 bases from V and 3 bases from J, with 15 bases between. From germline, CDR1 is MNHNS and CDR2 SASEGT. The CDR3 spans 14 residues. This CDR3 is CASTVKSAYTEAFF. CDR3 nucleotides: TGTGCCAGCACAGTTAAAAGCGCGTACACTGAAGCTTTCTTT.

The chain links TRBV24-1 to TRBJ2-3, with 10 bases fitting TRBD2. The CDR3 is 18 amino acids. Germline lookup yields CDR1 KGHDR and CDR2 SFDVKD. The J segment lost 0 bases and the V segment lost 4 bases, leaving 9 bases of the junction unmatched. As DNA, the CDR3 is TGTGCCACCAGTGAAGCTAGCGGGGGTTTTTTAAGCACAGATACGCAGTATTTT. Translation gives CATSEASGGFLSTDTQYF.

The chain links TRBV28 to TRBJ2-3; 8 bases agree with TRBD2. The V and J ends lost 5 bases and 6 bases, in that order; junction bases with no gene match: 16. The CDR3 loop spans 17 amino acids. From germline, CDR1 is MDHEN and CDR2 SYDVKM. The CDR3 loop reads CASSTRPAGAAGDTQYF. CDR3 DNA: TGTGCCAGCAGTACCCGACCAGCGGGGGCGGCAGGGGATACGCAGTATTTT.

The V and J genes are TRBV5-1 and TRBJ1-6; D uncertain. This CDR3 has 15 residues. The germline gives CDR1 SGHRS, CDR2 YFSETQ. Trimming took 0 bases from V and 4 from J, leaving 8 bases between them. CDR3 region: CASSLVDGYNSPLHF. DNA of the CDR3: TGCGCCAGCAGCTTGGTCGACGGGTATAATTCACCCCTCCACTTT. Looking up the rest from reference TRBV5-1 and TRBJ1-6 gives the full variable domain: KAGVTQTPRYLIKTRGQQVTLSCSPISGHRSVSWYQQTPGQGLQFLFEYFSETQRNKGNFPGRFSGRQFSNSRSEMNVSTLELGDSALYLCASSLVDGYNSPLHFGNGTRLTVT.

This clonotype was observed many times. DNA of the CDR3: TGTGCCAGCAAAAAGGGCCAAGAGACCCAGTACTTC. This codes for CASKKGQETQYF. V is TRBV7-9 and J is TRBJ2-5; D gene ambiguous. CDR3 length: 12 residues. The V end lost 7 bases, the J end lost 1 base, and 7 bases lay between the germline ends. The germline V gene has CDR1 SEHNR and CDR2 FQNEAQ (reference sequence).

This clonotype was recorded at least ten times. This chain connects TRBV6-5 to TRBJ1-1, with 7 bases fitting TRBD1. The CDR3 contains 16 residues. The junction had 7 bases not matched to a gene; V was cut back by 1 base and J by 2 bases. Germline CDR1 reads MNHEY; CDR2 reads SVGAGI. The CDR3 is CASSYYTGVLNTEAFF. CDR3 nucleotide sequence: TGTGCCAGCAGTTACTACACAGGGGTTCTAAACACTGAAGCTTTCTTT.

The chain links TRBV5-5 to TRBJ2-7; D could derive from TRBD1 or TRBD2 (6 bases each). The CDR3 extends over 16 amino acids. V lost 5 bases and J lost 4, with 22 bases in between. Per germline, CDR1 SGHKS and CDR2 YYEKEE (reference sequence). CDR3 loop: CASRTGSLSGTYEQYF. The CDR3 DNA is TGTGCCAGCAGGACCGGGAGCTTGTCGGGGACATACGAGCAGTACTTC. Variable domain in full (rest from reference TRBV5-5 and TRBJ2-7): DAGVTQSPTHLIKTRGQQVTLRCSPISGHKSVSWYQQVLGQGPQFIFQYYEKEERGRGNFPDRFSARQFPNYSSELNVNALLLGDSALYLCASRTGSLSGTYEQYFGPGTRLTVT.

This clonotype was recorded many times. The chain joins TRBV28 to TRBJ1-5; no reliable D call. Per the germline V gene, CDR1 is MDHEN and CDR2 is SYDVKM. This CDR3 region has 17 residues. With 6 bases removed from V and 0 bases from J, the gap between germline ends came to 18 bases. The chain's CDR3 is CASRVWREGYSNQPQHF. In DNA form, the CDR3 reads TGTGCCAGCAGGGTGTGGAGGGAGGGCTATAGCAATCAGCCCCAGCATTTT.

The table lists this clonotype with many counts. The rearrangement uses TRBV7-9 and TRBJ2-3; 8 nucleotides line up with TRBD1. Germline CDR1 SEHNR, CDR2 FQNEAQ (reference sequence). V gave up 2 bases and J gave up 5 bases; unmatched junction bases: 9. The CDR3 runs 16 residues. CDR3 sequence reads: CASSLQGANFIDTQYF. The DNA of the CDR3 is TGTGCCAGCAGCTTACAGGGGGCCAATTTCATAGATACGCAGTATTTT.

The rearrangement links TRBV30 to TRBJ1-6; 7 nucleotides agree with TRBD1. This CDR3 is built from 15 residues. V lost 3 bases, J lost 0 bases, and 2 bases stayed unmatched. Germline values: CDR1 GTSNPN, CDR2 SVGIG (reference sequence). The CDR3 here is CAWRDRSSYNSPLHF. DNA of the CDR3: TGTGCCTGGAGGGACAGGAGCTCCTATAATTCACCCCTCCACTTT. Variable domain in full (rest from reference TRBV30 and TRBJ1-6): SQTIHQWPATLVQPVGSPLSLECTVEGTSNPNLYWYRQAAGRGLQLLFYSVGIGQISSEVPQNLSASRPQDRQFILSSKKLLLSDSGFYLCAWRDRSSYNSPLHFGNGTRLTVT.

This clonotype appeared many times. The chain's CDR3 is CASSLLNRGDAKNIQYF. The DNA of the CDR3 is TGTGCCAGCAGTTTGCTCAACAGGGGAGATGCCAAAAACATTCAGTACTTC. The chain carries TRBV28 and TRBJ2-4; 7 nucleotides match TRBD1. V lost 3 bases and J lost 1; bases outside the gene matches: 9. This CDR3 contains 17 residues. The V gene's germline CDR1 is MDHEN and CDR2 SYDVKM.

This clonotype was observed a single time. The chain joins TRBV5-8 to TRBJ2-7; D remains unclear. CDR1 is SGHTS and CDR2 is YDEGEE in the germline V gene. V lost 0 bases and J 3 bases, leaving 13 bases between the germline ends. The CDR3 loop spans 15 amino acids. The CDR3 sequence: CASSLGPGSYYEQYF. In DNA, the CDR3 is TGTGCCAGCAGCTTGGGACCCGGGTCCTACTACGAGCAGTACTTC.

The chain carries TRBV20-1 and TRBJ2-1; D is perhaps TRBD1 (5 bases). Germline lookup yields CDR1 DFQATT and CDR2 SNEGSKA (reference sequence). V was pared by 7 bases and J by 3 bases, with 10 bases between. The CDR3 sequence is 12 residues long. CDR3 DNA: TGCAGTGTTACGCAGGGCTACAATGAGCAGTTCTTC. Amino acids: CSVTQGYNEQFF.

Notes on this clonotype: A much larger clone lies a single base off, so this may be a read error. The V and J genes are TRBV12-3 or TRBV12-4 and TRBJ1-2, with 9 bases aligning to TRBD1. J lost 7 bases, V lost 7 bases, and 13 bases had no gene match. This CDR3 contains 15 residues. The CDR3 region has the DNA TGTGCCAGCACCACTACAGGGGGCCCAGTTAGTGGCTACACCTTC. Protein sequence: CASTTTGGPVSGYTF.

This clonotype has ten or more counts. The chain is built from TRBV28 and TRBJ2-1; D is undetermined. With 7 bases removed from V and 7 bases from J, the gap between germline ends came to 14 bases. The CDR3 consists of 13 residues. CDR1 is MDHEN, CDR2 SYDVKM, per germline. The CDR3 DNA follows: TGTGCCAGCACCCCTCAACGGGTAAATGAGCAGTTCTTC. Its protein product is CASTPQRVNEQFF.

This clonotype has a count of ten or more. The V and J genes are TRBV5-1 and TRBJ1-1; 8 bases fit TRBD1. Germline V gene data show CDR1 as SGHRS and CDR2 as YFSETQ. CDR3 size: 17 residues. J lost 1 base, V lost 2 bases, and 10 bases had no gene match. This chain's CDR3 is CASSFHGQGSRNTEAFF. The CDR3 bases are TGCGCCAGCAGCTTTCACGGACAGGGATCTCGGAACACTGAAGCTTTCTTT.